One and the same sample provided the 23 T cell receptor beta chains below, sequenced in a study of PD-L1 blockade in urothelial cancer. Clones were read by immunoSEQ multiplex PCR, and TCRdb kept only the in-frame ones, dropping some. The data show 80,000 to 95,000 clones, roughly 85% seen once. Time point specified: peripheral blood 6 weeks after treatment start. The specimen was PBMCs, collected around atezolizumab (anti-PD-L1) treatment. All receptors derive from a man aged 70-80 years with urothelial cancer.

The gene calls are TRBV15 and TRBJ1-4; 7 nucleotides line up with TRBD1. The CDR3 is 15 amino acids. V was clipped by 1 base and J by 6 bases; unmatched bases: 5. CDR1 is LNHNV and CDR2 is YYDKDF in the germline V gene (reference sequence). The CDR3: CATSRGTGQYEKLFF. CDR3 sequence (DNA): TGTGCCACCAGCAGAGGAACGGGACAGTATGAAAAACTGTTTTTT.

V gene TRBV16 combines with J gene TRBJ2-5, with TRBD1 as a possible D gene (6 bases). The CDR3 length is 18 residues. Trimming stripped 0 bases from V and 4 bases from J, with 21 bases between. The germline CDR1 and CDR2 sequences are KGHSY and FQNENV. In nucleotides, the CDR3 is TGTGCCAGCAGCCAATCGAGGGGCGGAACAGGGTTGGGAGAGACCCAGTACTTC. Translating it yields CASSQSRGGTGLGETQYF. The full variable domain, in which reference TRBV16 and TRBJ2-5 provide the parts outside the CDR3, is GEEVAQTPKHLVRGEGQKAKLYCAPIKGHSYVFWYQQVLKNEFKFLISFQNENVFDETGMPKERFSAKCLPNSPCSLEIQATKLEDSAVYFCASSQSRGGTGLGETQYFGPGTRLLVL.

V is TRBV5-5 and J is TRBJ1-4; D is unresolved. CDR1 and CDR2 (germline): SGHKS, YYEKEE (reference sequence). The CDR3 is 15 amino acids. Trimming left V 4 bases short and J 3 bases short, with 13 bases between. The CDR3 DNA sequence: TGTGCCAGCAGCCTTGGCGGGGTGTCTAATGAAAAACTGTTTTTT. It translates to CASSLGGVSNEKLFF.

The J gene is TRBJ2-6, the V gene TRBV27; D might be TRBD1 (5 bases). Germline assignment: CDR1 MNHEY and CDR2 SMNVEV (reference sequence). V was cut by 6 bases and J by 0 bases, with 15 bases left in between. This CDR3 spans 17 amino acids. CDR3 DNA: TGTGCCAGCAGCCTGACAGTTATGCGCTCTGGGGCCAACGTCCTGACTTTC. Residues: CASSLTVMRSGANVLTF.

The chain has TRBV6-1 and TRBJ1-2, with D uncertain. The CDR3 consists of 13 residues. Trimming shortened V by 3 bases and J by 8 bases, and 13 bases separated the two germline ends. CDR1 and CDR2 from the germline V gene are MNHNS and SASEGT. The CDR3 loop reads CASSDVRGSGYTF. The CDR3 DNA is TGTGCCAGCAGTGACGTTCGAGGGAGCGGCTACACCTTC.

CDR3 in amino acids: CASSPGTPQETQYF. In DNA, the CDR3 is TGCGCCAGCAGCCCTGGGACTCCTCAAGAGACCCAGTACTTC. The rearrangement links TRBV5-1 to TRBJ2-5, with D possibly TRBD2 on 6 matching bases. CDR1 and CDR2 (germline): SGHRS, YFSETQ. There are 14 residues in the CDR3. V lost 4 bases, J lost 2 bases, and 12 bases lay in between.

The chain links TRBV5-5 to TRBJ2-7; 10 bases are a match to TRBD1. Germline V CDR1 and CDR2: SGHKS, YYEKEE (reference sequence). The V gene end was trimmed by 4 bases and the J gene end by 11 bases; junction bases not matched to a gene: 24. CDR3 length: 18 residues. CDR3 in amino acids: CASSRLPGQGTPAGVEYF. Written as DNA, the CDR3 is TGTGCCAGCAGCCGATTGCCGGGACAGGGGACTCCCGCAGGTGTAGAGTACTTC.

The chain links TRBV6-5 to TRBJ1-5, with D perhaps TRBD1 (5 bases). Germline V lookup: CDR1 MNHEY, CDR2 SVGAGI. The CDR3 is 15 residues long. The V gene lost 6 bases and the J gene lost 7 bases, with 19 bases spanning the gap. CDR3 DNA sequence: TGTGCCAGCAGGCTTCGGGGGGAAAGTGGGCAGCCCCAGCATTTT. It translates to CASRLRGESGQPQHF.

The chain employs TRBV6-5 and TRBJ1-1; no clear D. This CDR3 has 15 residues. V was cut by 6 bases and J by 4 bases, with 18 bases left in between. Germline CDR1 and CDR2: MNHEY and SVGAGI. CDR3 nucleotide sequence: TGTGCCAGCAGCCTATCTCGAGTGGCGGGCACTGAAGCTTTCTTT. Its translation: CASSLSRVAGTEAFF.

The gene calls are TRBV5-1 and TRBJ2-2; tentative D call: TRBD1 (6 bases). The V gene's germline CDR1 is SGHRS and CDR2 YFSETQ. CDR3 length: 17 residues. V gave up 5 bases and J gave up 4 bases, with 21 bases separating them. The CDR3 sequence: CASRDQEGGRGTGELFF. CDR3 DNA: TGCGCCAGCAGGGATCAAGAAGGGGGTCGGGGCACCGGGGAGCTGTTTTTT.

Here the CDR3 reads CASSLKGTSSSGPSYEQYF. CDR3 sequence (DNA): TGTGCCAGCTCATTAAAGGGGACATCCTCTTCTGGCCCTTCCTACGAGCAGTACTTC. The rearrangement joins TRBV18 to TRBJ2-7; a possible D gene is TRBD1 (6 bases). The V gene's germline CDR1 is KGHSH and CDR2 LQKENI. The CDR3 totals 19 residues. Trimming removed 5 bases at V and 1 base at J, with 27 bases between. Filled out from reference TRBV18 and TRBJ2-7, the complete variable domain reads NAGVMQNPRHLVRRRGQEARLRCSPMKGHSHVYWYRQLPEEGLKFMVYLQKENIIDESGMPKERFSAEFPKEGPSILRIQQVVRGDSAAYFCASSLKGTSSSGPSYEQYFGPGTRLTVT.

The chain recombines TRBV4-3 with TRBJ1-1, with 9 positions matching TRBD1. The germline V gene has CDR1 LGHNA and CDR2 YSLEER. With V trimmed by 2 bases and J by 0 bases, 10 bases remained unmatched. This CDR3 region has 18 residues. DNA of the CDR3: TGCGCCAGCAGCCAATCTGACAGGGGGGTTGGTTTGAACACTGAAGCTTTCTTT. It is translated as CASSQSDRGVGLNTEAFF.

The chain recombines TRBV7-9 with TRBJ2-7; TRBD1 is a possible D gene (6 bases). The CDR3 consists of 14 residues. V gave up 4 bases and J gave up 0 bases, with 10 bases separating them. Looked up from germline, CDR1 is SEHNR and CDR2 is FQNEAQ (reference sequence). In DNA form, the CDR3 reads TGTGCCAGCAGCTCGAAAGGGGGCTCCTACGAGCAGTACTTC. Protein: CASSSKGGSYEQYF.

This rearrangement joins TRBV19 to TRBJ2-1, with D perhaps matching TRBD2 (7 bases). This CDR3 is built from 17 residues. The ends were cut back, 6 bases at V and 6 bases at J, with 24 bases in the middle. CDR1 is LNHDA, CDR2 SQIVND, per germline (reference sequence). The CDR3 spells CASSIQGVRLAGNEQFF. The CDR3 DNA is TGTGCCAGTAGCATACAGGGAGTAAGATTAGCGGGCAATGAGCAGTTCTTC.

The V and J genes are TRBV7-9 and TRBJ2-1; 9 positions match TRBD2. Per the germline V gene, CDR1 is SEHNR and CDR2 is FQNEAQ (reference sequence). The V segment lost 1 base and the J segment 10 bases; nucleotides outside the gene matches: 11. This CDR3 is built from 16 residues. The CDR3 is CASSLEVGGGAREQFF. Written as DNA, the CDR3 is TGTGCCAGCAGCTTAGAGGTTGGCGGGGGGGCCCGAGAGCAGTTCTTC.

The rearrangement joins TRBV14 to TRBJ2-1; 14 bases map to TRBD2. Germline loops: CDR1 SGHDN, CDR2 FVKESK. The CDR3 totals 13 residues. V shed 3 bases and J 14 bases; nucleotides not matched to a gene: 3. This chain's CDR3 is CASSQGLAGEEFF. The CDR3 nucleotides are TGTGCCAGCAGCCAGGGACTAGCGGGAGAGGAGTTCTTC.

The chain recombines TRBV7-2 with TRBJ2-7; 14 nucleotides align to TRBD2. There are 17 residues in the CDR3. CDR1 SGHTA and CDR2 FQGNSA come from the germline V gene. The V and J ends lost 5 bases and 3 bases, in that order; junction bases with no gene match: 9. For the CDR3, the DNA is TGTGCCAGCAGCCCCGGACTAGCGGGAGGCGCCTTCTACGAGCAGTACTTC. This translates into CASSPGLAGGAFYEQYF.

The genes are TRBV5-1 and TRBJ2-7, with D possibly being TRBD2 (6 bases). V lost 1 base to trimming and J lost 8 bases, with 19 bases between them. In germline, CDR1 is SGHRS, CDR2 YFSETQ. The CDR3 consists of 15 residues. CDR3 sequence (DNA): TGCGCCAGCAGCTTGTCTACCGGGACTGGAAATCAGCAGTACTTC. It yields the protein CASSLSTGTGNQQYF. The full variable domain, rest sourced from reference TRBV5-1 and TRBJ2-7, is KAGVTQTPRYLIKTRGQQVTLSCSPISGHRSVSWYQQTPGQGLQFLFEYFSETQRNKGNFPGRFSGRQFSNSRSEMNVSTLELGDSALYLCASSLSTGTGNQQYFGPGTRLTVT.

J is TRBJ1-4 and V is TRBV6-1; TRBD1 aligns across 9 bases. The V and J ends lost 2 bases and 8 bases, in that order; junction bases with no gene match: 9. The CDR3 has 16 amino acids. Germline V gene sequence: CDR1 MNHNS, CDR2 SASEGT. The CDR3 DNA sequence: TGTGCCAGCAGTGAAACAGGGGGCGCGATCGGGGAAAAACTGTTTTTT. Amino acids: CASSETGGAIGEKLFF.

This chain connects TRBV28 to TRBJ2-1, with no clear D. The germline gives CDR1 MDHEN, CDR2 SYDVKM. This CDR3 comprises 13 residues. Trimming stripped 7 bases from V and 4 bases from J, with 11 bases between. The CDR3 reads CASMQTSYNEQFF. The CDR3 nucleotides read TGTGCCAGCATGCAGACTTCTTACAATGAGCAGTTCTTC.

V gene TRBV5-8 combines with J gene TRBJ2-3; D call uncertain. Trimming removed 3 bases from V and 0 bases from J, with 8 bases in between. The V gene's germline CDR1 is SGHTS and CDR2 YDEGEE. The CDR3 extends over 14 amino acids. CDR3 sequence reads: CASSWPFSTDTQYF. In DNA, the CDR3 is TGTGCCAGCAGCTGGCCTTTTAGCACAGATACGCAGTATTTT.

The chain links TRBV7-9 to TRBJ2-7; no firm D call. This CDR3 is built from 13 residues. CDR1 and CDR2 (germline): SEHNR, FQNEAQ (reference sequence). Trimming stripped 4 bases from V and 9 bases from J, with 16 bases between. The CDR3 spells CASSSNTGYRQYF. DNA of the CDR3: TGTGCCAGCAGCTCAAACACCGGGTACCGGCAGTACTTC.

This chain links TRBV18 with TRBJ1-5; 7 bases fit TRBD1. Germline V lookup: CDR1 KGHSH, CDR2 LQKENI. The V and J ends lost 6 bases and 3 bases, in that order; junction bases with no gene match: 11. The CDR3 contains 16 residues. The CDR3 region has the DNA TGTGCCAGCTCCCGGGACAGTCCCCGAGTCAATCAGCCCCAGCATTTT. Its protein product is CASSRDSPRVNQPQHF. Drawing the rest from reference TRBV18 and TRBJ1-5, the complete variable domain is NAGVMQNPRHLVRRRGQEARLRCSPMKGHSHVYWYRQLPEEGLKFMVYLQKENIIDESGMPKERFSAEFPKEGPSILRIQQVVRGDSAAYFCASSRDSPRVNQPQHFGDGTRLSIL.